These T cell receptor beta chains were read from a single sample in a study of shared T cell receptors in the human thymus. Clones were sequenced by immunoSEQ multiplex PCR, and TCRdb holds only the in-frame ones, with some missing. The data contain 500,000 to 750,000 clones, around 89% of them singletons. These same data were also listed under a study on human thymus T cells.

Sequencing was carried out using thymocytes. These receptors were obtained from a boy in the first two years of life with a congenital heart defect. Each CDR3 is given with its conserved first and last residue. D genes are given only for firm matches. For some rows the clone size is stated as once, few or many, or as a class when expanded; others skip it.

d_call,v_call,clone_size,j_call,cdr3_nt,cdr3_aa
.,TRBV6-5,few,TRBJ2-4,TGTGCCAGCAGTTGGTCCGGCATTCAGTACTTC,CASSWSGIQYF
.,TRBV5-1,.,TRBJ1-4,TGCGCCAGCAGCTTGGCCTTCACCGAAAGCCGGGCAGGGAAGACGGAACTGTTTTTT,CASSLAFTESRAGKTELFF
.,TRBV5-1,.,TRBJ1-1,TGCGCCAGCAGCCCGGACGGGGGGAAGGGTGAAGCTTTCTTT,CASSPDGGKGEAFF
.,TRBV27,.,TRBJ1-5,TGTGCCAGCAGCAATAGCAATCAGCCCCAGCATTTT,CASSNSNQPQHF
.,TRBV20-1,.,TRBJ1-2,TGCAGTGCCCGAGGAGGGGATGGCTACACCTTC,CSARGGDGYTF
TRBD2,TRBV18,.,TRBJ2-1,TGTGCCAGCTCACCGAGGGCCCGAGGGAGGGCTTACAATGAGCAGTTCTTC,CASSPRARGRAYNEQFF
TRBD1,TRBV6-1,.,TRBJ2-7,TGTGCCAGCAGGGAGACAGGGGCCTACGAGCAGTACTTC,CASRETGAYEQYF
TRBD2,TRBV14,once,TRBJ2-7,TGTGCCAGCAGCCAAGTCGGTTGGCGGGAGGAGCAAGAGCAGTACTTC,CASSQVGWREEQEQYF
.,TRBV5-4,.,TRBJ1-1,TGTGCCAGCAGCCCGCGACAGAACACTGAAGCTTTCTTT,CASSPRQNTEAFF
TRBD2,TRBV29-1,.,TRBJ2-1,TGCAGCGCCGCTGGTAGCGGGGGGTACTACAATGAGCAGTTCTTC,CSAAGSGGYYNEQFF
.,TRBV28,.,TRBJ2-7,TGTGCCAGCAGTTTAAATCCCCGACGCAGGGGACCCTACGAGCAGTACTTC,CASSLNPRRRGPYEQYF
TRBD1,TRBV15,.,TRBJ1-5,TGTGCCACCAGCATCAGGGGGCATGAGAACAATCAGCCCCAGCATTTT,CATSIRGHENNQPQHF
TRBD2,TRBV10-2,.,TRBJ2-1,TGCGCCAGCAGCCACGGGACTAGCGGGACCTTTTGGCTTTCAGATGAGCAGTTCTTC,CASSHGTSGTFWLSDEQFF
.,TRBV28,.,TRBJ1-2,TGTGCCAGCAGTTTGCCATTCCAAACAGGTATCTATGGCTACACCTTC,CASSLPFQTGIYGYTF
TRBD2,TRBV5-6,.,TRBJ2-5,TGTGCCAGCAGCTTGGGACTAGCGGGAGATCGGGGTCGCGGTGAGACCCAGTACTTC,CASSLGLAGDRGRGETQYF
TRBD1,TRBV10-3,.,TRBJ1-5,TGTGCCCCCCCCAGTCGACAGGGTCCTAGCAATCAGCCCCAGCATTTT,CAPPSRQGPSNQPQHF
.,TRBV14,.,TRBJ2-1,TGTGCCAGCAGCCCGGTTGGAAGGGGCCCCTACAATGAGCAGTTCTTC,CASSPVGRGPYNEQFF
.,TRBV6-1,.,TRBJ2-3,TGTGCCAGCAGTGAGTGGGTGGCGGCCGCCACAGATACGCAGTATTTT,CASSEWVAAATDTQYF
TRBD2,TRBV6-5,.,TRBJ2-1,TGTGCCAGCAGTTACGAGGTGGGAGGGCCCTACAATGAGCAGTTCTTC,CASSYEVGGPYNEQFF
.,TRBV7-2,.,TRBJ2-5,TGTGCCAGCAGCCGTAACGAACTAGGGGGAGAGACCCAGTACTTC,CASSRNELGGETQYF
TRBD2,TRBV10-2,.,TRBJ2-3,TGCGCCAGCAGCGGACTAGCCCCCCCAAAAGATACGCAGTATTTT,CASSGLAPPKDTQYF
.,TRBV10-3,.,TRBJ2-5,TGTGCCATCCGTAGGAGGGGGGGAGAGACCCAGTACTTC,CAIRRRGGETQYF
TRBD2,TRBV4-3,.,TRBJ2-1,TGCGCCAGCAGCCAAGATGTACTAGCGGGAGATCGCTCCTACAATGAGCAGTTCTTC,CASSQDVLAGDRSYNEQFF
.,TRBV7-9,few,TRBJ2-7,TGTGCCAGCAGCTCTTCCCCCAGGGACTACGAGCAGTACTTC,CASSSSPRDYEQYF
.,TRBV27,.,TRBJ1-2,TGTGCCAGCAGTATCAGGGCCAACCCTAACTATGGCTACACCTTC,CASSIRANPNYGYTF